The source of this TCR beta chain is a study of blood T cell repertoires in COVID-19 (dated by TCRdb to 2020 to 2022). The study in broad terms: Samples covering the acute and convalescent phases of COVID-19 were provided by collaborators in the United States, Italy and Spain. The material from the prospective study consisted of cDNA or gDNA derived from T cells, B-cell-depleted T cells, or PBMCs. The dataset comprised deeply sampled blood TCRbeta repertoires from subjects exposed to, actively infected with, or recovered from COVID-19. The repertoires were released in a freely available public database meant as a resource for research on the immune response to SARS-CoV-2. Samples were obtained from the ongoing ImmuneRACE study (first 160 participants) and from over 1,000 subjects provided by 6 global collaborators. A de-identified subject ID, COVID-19 status, age in years and sex were almost always included in the sample metadata. Where available, HLA class I and class II types were obtained from metadata supplied by the sample provider rather than from assay-based typing. Summary of the overall study and its limitations: The quantity of clinical and demographic metadata differed by source and by participant and was supplied without curation.

TCRbeta CDR3 regions were amplified from genomic DNA by means of the immunoSEQ Assay, a bias-controlled multiplex PCR. The authors processed their data as follows. The number of nucleated cells in each sample was estimated by amplification of reference gene primers within the assay. Sequence reads were collapsed and filtered to measure the absolute abundance of every unique TCRbeta CDR3 rearrangement. For each sample, productive Simpson clonality was calculated as the square root of Simpson's diversity index over productive rearrangements. Not all clones reach the TCRdb copy of this immuneACCESS table, which keeps in-frame sequences only. Checked studies attribute under half of the gap to unresolved V genes and leave the rest unexplained. V, J and clone size reflect that table, while D and trimming were determined from the DNA. This sample comprises around 150,000 clones, roughly 79% of them detected only once. The leading ten clones occupy over 7.5% of the sample.

In the case of this clone: Its specific antigen is unknown. Base qualities are not provided; no much larger clone lies one nucleotide away.

The collaborating institutions used their own protocols to collect whole blood in K2EDTA tubes. Collaborator samples were shipped for TCRbeta analysis as frozen whole blood, isolated PBMCs, or DNA extracted from either sample type. V sheds 2 bases and J sheds 6 bases, leaving 13 bases between their ends. The CDR3 spans 15 residues, from the cysteine through the phenylalanine. Only CDR3 DNA is held: 45 bases, read in frame from base 1. Via the germline V gene, CDR1 is SNHLY and CDR2 FYNNEI. The receptor was derived from a woman aged 60-75 years with active or convalescent COVID-19. Sequencing was performed on peripheral blood. The chain is encoded by TRBV2 joined to TRBJ2-2, with a weak D call of TRBD1 (5 bases match). This receptor has the CDR3 CASSEWAGRSGELFF. The sequenced DNA is TGTGCCAGCAGTGAATGGGCAGGGCGATCCGGGGAGCTGTTTTTT.